This TCR beta chain was profiled in a study of OX40 agonist ivuxolimab in advanced cancers. The method was immunoSEQ multiplex PCR; TCRdb's version includes in-frame clones alone and lacks a portion of them. The sample carries 50,000 to 70,000 clones, around 80% recorded once. Regarding the study as a whole: Clonal expansion was among the lowest in partial responders at 0.1-3.0 mg/kg, especially CD8+.

This clone was picked up one time. Its specificity is unknown. CDR1 SGHDT and CDR2 YYEEEE come from the germline V gene. CDR3 length: 13 amino acids. Trimming cost V 3 bases and J 6 bases, with 12 bases left between them. Sequencing was performed on CD4+ or CD8+ T cells sorted from blood, taken in a trial of the OX40 agonist ivuxolimab. The clonotype comes from an adult with an advanced solid tumor such as melanoma, head and neck, liver or kidney cancer. The rearrangement links TRBV5-6 to TRBJ1-1; D is perhaps TRBD1 (5 bases). The CDR3 DNA reads TGTGCCAGCAGCTCCCCCGGGGGATCTGAAGCTTTCTTT. It specifies CASSSPGGSEAFF.